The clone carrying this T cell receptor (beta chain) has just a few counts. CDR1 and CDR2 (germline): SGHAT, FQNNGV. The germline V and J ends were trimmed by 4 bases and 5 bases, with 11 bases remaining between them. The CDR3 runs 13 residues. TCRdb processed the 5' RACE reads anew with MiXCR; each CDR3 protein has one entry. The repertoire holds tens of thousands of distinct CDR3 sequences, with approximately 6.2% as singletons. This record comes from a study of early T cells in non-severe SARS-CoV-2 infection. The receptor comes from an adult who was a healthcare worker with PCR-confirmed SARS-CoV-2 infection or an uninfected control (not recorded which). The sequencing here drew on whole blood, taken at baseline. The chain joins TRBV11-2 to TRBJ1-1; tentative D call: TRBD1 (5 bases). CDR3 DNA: TGTGCCAGCAGCTGGGTTGGGGGGACTGAAGCTTTCTTT. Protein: CASSWVGGTEAFF.